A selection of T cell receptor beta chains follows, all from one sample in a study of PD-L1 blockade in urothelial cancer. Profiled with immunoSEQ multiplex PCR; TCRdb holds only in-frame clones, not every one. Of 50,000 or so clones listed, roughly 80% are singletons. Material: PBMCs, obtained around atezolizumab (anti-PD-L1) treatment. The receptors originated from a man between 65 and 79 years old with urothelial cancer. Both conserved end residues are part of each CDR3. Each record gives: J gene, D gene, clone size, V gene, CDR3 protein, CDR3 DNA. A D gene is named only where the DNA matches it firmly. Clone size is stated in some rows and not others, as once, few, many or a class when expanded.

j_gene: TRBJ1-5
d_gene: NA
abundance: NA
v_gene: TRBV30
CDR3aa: CAWSIRSQSSNQPQHF
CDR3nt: TGTGCCTGGAGTATACGGTCCCAATCTAGCAATCAGCCCCAGCATTTT

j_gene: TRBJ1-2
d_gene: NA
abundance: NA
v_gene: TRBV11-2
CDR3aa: CASSQDQGNYGYTF
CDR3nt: TGTGCCAGCAGCCAAGATCAGGGGAACTATGGCTACACCTTC

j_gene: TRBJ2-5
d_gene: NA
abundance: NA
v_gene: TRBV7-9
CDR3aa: CASSLWASQETQYF
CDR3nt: TGTGCCAGCAGCTTATGGGCCAGCCAAGAGACCCAGTACTTC

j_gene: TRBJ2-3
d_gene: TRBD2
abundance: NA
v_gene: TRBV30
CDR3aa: CAWGVGGGVDTQYF
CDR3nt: TGTGCCTGGGGCGTCGGGGGGGGCGTAGATACGCAGTATTTT

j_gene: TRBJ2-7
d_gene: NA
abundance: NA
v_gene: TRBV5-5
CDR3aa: CASSLTADYEQYF
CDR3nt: TGTGCCAGCAGCTTAACAGCGGACTACGAGCAGTACTTC

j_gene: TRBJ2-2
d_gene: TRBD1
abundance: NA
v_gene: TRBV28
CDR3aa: CASSLWTGRIGELFF
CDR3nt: TGTGCCAGCAGTTTATGGACAGGGCGTATCGGGGAGCTGTTTTTT

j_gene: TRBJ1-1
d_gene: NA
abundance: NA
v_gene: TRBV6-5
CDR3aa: CASSYNGGGRERAAFF
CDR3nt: TGTGCCAGCAGTTACAATGGGGGGGGGCGGGAAAGGGCAGCTTTCTTT

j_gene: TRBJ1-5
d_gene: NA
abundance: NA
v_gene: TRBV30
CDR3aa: CAWSLAGNQPQHF
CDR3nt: TGTGCCTGGAGTTTAGCAGGGAATCAGCCCCAGCATTTT

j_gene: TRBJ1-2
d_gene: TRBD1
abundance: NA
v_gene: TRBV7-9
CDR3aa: CASSLNGDRGLYGYTF
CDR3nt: TGTGCCAGCAGCTTAAACGGCGACAGGGGTCTCTATGGCTACACCTTC

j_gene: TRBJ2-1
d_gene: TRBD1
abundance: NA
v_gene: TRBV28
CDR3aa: CASSFWDSNYNEQFF
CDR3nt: TGTGCCAGCAGTTTCTGGGACAGTAACTACAATGAGCAGTTCTTC

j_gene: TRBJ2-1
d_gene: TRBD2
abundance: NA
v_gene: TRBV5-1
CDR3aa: CASSSYPTSGGSNEQFF
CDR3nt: TGCGCCAGCAGCTCTTACCCGACTAGCGGAGGTAGTAATGAGCAGTTCTTC

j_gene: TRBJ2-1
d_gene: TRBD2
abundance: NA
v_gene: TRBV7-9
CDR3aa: CASGETSGRAVYNEQFF
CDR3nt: TGTGCCAGCGGAGAGACTAGCGGGAGGGCCGTCTACAATGAGCAGTTCTTC

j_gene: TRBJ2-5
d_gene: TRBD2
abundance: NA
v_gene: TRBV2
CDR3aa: CASSVGTSGTRETQYF
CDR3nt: TGTGCCAGCAGTGTTGGGACTAGCGGGACTCGGGAGACCCAGTACTTC

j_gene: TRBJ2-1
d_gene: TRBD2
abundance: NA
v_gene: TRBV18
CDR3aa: CASSGGRGSSYNEQFF
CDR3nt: TGTGCCAGCTCCGGCGGGAGAGGGAGTTCCTACAATGAGCAGTTCTTC

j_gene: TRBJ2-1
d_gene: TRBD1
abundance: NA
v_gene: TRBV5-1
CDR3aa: CASSLGGTGGDEQFF
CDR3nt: TGCGCCAGCAGCTTGGGGGGCACAGGGGGTGATGAGCAGTTCTTC

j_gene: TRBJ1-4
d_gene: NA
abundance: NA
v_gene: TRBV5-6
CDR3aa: CASSLGVGEKLFF
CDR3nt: TGTGCCAGCAGCTTAGGGGTTGGAGAAAAACTGTTTTTT

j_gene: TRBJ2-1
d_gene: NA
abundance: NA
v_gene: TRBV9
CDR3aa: CASSKSSEVFNEQFF
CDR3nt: TGTGCCAGCAGCAAGTCCTCGGAGGTCTTTAATGAGCAGTTCTTC

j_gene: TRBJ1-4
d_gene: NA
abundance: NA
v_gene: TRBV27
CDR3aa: CASSLSGAQNEKLFF
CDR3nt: TGTGCCAGCAGTTTATCAGGGGCCCAAAATGAAAAACTGTTTTTT

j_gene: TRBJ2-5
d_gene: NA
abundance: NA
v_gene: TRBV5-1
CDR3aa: CASSREVGETQYF
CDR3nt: TGCGCCAGCAGCAGGGAGGTGGGGGAGACCCAGTACTTC

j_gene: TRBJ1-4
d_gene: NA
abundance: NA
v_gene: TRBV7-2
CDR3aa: CASSPGPATNEKLFF
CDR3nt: TGTGCCAGCAGCCCCGGTCCTGCAACTAATGAAAAACTGTTTTTT

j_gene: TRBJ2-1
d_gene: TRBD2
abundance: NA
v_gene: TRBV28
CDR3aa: CASSFSFSGSDEQFF
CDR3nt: TGTGCCAGCAGTTTTTCGTTTAGCGGGAGCGATGAGCAGTTCTTC

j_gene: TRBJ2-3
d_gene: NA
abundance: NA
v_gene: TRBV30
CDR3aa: CALARGLSTDTQYF
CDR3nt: TGTGCCTTAGCAAGGGGACTTAGCACAGATACGCAGTATTTT

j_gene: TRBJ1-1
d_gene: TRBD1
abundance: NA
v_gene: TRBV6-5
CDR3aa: CASSETGSDTEAFF
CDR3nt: TGTGCCAGCAGTGAGACAGGGTCGGACACTGAAGCTTTCTTT

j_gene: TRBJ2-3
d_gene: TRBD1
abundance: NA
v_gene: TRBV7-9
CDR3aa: CASSLGRTGDLRDTQYF
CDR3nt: TGTGCCAGCAGCTTAGGGAGGACAGGGGATCTTCGAGATACGCAGTATTTT

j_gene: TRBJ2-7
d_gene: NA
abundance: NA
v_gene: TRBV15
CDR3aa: CATSREQISYEQYF
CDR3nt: TGTGCCACCAGCAGAGAACAGATTTCCTACGAGCAGTACTTC

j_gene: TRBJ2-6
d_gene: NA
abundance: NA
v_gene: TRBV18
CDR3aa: CASSPLQASGANVLTF
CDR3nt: TGTGCCAGCTCACCACTCCAGGCATCTGGGGCCAACGTCCTGACTTTC

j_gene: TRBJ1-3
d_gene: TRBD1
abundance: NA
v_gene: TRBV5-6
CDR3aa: CASSSRGQGFGNTIYF
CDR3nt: TGTGCCAGCAGCTCTCGGGGACAGGGGTTTGGAAACACCATATATTTT

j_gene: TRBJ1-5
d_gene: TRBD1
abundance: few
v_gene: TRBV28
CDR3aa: CASSSGGSGQPQHF
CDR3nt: TGTGCCAGCAGTTCAGGGGGCAGCGGCCAGCCCCAGCATTTT

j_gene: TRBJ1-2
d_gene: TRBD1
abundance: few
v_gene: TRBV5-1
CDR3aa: CASSKGQGMYGYTF
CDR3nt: TGCGCCAGCAGCAAGGGACAGGGGATGTATGGCTACACCTTC

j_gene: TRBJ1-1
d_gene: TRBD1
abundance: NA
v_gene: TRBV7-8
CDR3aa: CASSPNRDRSLDTEAFF
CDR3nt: TGTGCCAGCAGCCCAAACCGGGACAGGAGCCTTGACACTGAAGCTTTCTTT

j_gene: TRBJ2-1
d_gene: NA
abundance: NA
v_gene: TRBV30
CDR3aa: CACQRDRYNEQFF
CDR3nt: TGTGCCTGCCAGCGGGACAGGTACAATGAGCAGTTCTTC

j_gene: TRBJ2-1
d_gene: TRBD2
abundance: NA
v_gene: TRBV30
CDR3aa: CAWSARGGSYNEQFF
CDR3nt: TGTGCCTGGAGTGCACGGGGGGGGTCCTACAATGAGCAGTTCTTC

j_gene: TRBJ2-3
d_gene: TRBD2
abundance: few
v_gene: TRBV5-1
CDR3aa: CASSFELAGVADTQYF
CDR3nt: TGCGCCAGCAGCTTTGAGCTAGCGGGAGTGGCAGATACGCAGTATTTT

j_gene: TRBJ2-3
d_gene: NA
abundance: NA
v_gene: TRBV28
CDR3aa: CASSPLGGGTDTQYF
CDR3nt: TGTGCCAGCAGCCCGTTGGGGGGAGGAACAGATACGCAGTATTTT